This T cell receptor (beta chain) was observed in a study of T cell repertoires in cytomegalovirus infection. This clonotype was picked up a small number of times. The ends were cut back, 8 bases at V and 3 bases at J, with 19 bases in the middle. Per the germline V gene, CDR1 is MDHEN and CDR2 is SYDVKM. The CDR3 loop spans 15 amino acids. TCRdb fed the reads into MiXCR, producing one record per CDR3 protein. The data contain a few hundred thousand distinct CDR3 sequences, roughly 17% of them singletons. The source material was PBMCs. This sequence was found in a human donor in good health (CMV status not recorded). Some clones in this sample may be carry-over from other donors' samples. This chain joins TRBV28 and TRBJ1-2; a possible D gene is TRBD1 (5 bases). The CDR3 nucleotides are TGTGCCAGCCGAAGGGCAGCGGTCAGGGACTATGGCTACACCTTC. Translated, it gives CASRRAAVRDYGYTF.